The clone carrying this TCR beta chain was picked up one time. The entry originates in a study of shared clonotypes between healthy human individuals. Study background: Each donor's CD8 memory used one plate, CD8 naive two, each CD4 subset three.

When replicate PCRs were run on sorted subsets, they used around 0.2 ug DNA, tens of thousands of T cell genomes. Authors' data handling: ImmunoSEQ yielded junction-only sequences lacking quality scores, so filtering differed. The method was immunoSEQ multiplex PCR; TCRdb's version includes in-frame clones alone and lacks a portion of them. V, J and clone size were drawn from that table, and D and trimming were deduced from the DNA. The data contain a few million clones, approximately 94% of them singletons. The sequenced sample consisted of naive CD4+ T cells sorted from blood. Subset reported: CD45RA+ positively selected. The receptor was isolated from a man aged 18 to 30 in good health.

CDR3 residues: CASSYSPGQSYGYTF. CDR3 DNA: TGTGCCAGCAGTTACTCACCGGGACAGTCCTATGGCTACACCTTC. This sequence joins TRBV6-5 and TRBJ1-2; 7 bases agree with TRBD1. This CDR3 has 15 amino acids. CDR1 is MNHEY and CDR2 is SVGAGI in the germline V gene. The trim removed 0 bases at V and 4 bases at J, leaving 5 bases unmatched.